This T cell receptor (beta chain) was captured by sequencing in a study of blood T cell repertoires in COVID-19. Study-level background: The analysed material was cDNA or gDNA that came from T cells, B-cell-depleted T cells, or PBMCs.

Clones were read by immunoSEQ multiplex PCR, and TCRdb kept only the in-frame ones, dropping some. The table has 90,000 to 100,000 clones, just over 90% seen once; the top ten hold about 5%. The CDR3 is 14 residues long. J was trimmed by 8 bases and V by 5 bases; bases with no gene match: 11. In germline, CDR1 is LGHNA, CDR2 YSLEER. The receptor comes from a man over 45 with acute or convalescent COVID-19. Material for sequencing was peripheral blood. The V call is TRBV4-3, the J call TRBJ1-2, with 7 bases fitting TRBD1. The CDR3 DNA sequence: TGCGCCAGCAGCAGCCAATCCAGGGGGACAGGCTACACCTTC. Amino acid sequence: CASSSQSRGTGYTF.